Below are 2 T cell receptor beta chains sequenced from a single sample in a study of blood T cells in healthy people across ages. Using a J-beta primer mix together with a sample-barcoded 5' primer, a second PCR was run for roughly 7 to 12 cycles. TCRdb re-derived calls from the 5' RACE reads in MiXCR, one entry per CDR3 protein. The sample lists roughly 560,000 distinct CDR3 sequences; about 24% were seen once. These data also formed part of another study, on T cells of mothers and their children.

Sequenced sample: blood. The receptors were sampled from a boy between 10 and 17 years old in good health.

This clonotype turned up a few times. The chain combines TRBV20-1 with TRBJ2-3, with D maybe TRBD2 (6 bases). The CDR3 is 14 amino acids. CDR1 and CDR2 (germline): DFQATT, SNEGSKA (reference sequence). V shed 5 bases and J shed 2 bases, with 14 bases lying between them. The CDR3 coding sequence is TGCAGTGCTCCCCGGGACTCCAACACAGATACGCAGTATTTT. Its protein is CSAPRDSNTDTQYF.

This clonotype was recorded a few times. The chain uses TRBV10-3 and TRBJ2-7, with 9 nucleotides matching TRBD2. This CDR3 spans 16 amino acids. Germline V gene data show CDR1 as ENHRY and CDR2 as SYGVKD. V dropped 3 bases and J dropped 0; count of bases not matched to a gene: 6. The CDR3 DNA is TGTGCCATCAGTGACCGACTAGCGGCCTACTCCTACGAGCAGTACTTC. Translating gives CAISDRLAAYSYEQYF.